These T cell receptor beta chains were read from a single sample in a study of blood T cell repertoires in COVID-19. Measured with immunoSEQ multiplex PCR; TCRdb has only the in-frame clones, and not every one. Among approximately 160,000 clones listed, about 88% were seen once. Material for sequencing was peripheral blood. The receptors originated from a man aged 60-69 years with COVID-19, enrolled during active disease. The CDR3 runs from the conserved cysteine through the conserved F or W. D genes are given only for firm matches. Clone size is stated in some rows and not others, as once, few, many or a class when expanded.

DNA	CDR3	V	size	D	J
TGTGCCAGCAGCACCCGGGACAGGGTTTCACCCCTCCACTTT	CASSTRDRVSPLHF	TRBV11-3	NA	TRBD1	TRBJ1-6
TGTGCCAGCAGCTCAACAGGGGGATCCTACGAGCAGTACTTC	CASSSTGGSYEQYF	TRBV11-2	NA	TRBD1	TRBJ2-7
TGTGCCAGCAGTCCCCCCCCGGGACAGGGGGACTATGGCTACACCTTC	CASSPPPGQGDYGYTF	TRBV28	NA	TRBD1	TRBJ1-2
TGTGCCAGCAGCTTCTCGGGACAGGTCATGTTCTTC	CASSFSGQVMFF	TRBV11-3	NA	TRBD1	TRBJ2-1
TGTGCCAGCACCCCTGGTATTCTACGCCAAGCGAGGGGAAACACCATATATTTT	CASTPGILRQARGNTIYF	TRBV7-9	NA	NA	TRBJ1-3
TGCGCCAGCAGCCAAGCGGGGACTAGCGGTCCGTGGCCGCAGTACTTC	CASSQAGTSGPWPQYF	TRBV4-3	once	TRBD2	TRBJ2-7
TGCAGCGTGGGGGCGGGGGCGGGCTATGGCTACACCTTC	CSVGAGAGYGYTF	TRBV29-1	NA	NA	TRBJ1-2
TGTGCCAGCAGTTACGGGGTAGGACTAGCGAGAAATGAGCAGTTCTTC	CASSYGVGLARNEQFF	TRBV6-2/TRBV6-3	NA	TRBD2	TRBJ2-1
TGCGCCAGCATGACTAGCGGGAGCACCTACAATGAGCAGTTCTTC	CASMTSGSTYNEQFF	TRBV5-1	NA	TRBD2	TRBJ2-1
TGTGCCAGCAGCTTAGATAAGGTTCCTAGCGGGAGTCATACGCAGTATTTT	CASSLDKVPSGSHTQYF	TRBV11-2	NA	TRBD2	TRBJ2-3
TGTGCCAGCTCACTGGGACTATACAATGAGCAGTTCTTC	CASSLGLYNEQFF	TRBV18	NA	TRBD2	TRBJ2-1
TGCGCCAGCAGCCAAGACACGGGAGTCCCGAGAGGCTACACCTTC	CASSQDTGVPRGYTF	TRBV4-3	NA	NA	TRBJ1-2
TGCGCCAGCTTTCTAGCGGGACACACAGATACGCAGTATTTT	CASFLAGHTDTQYF	TRBV5-1	NA	TRBD2	TRBJ2-3
TGTGCCAGCACCCAGATAGCGGGGAGCTACAATGAGCAGTTCTTC	CASTQIAGSYNEQFF	TRBV11-2	NA	TRBD2	TRBJ2-1
TGTGCCAGCAGCCATACCAGAGCAGGGGGCTACGAGCAGTACTTC	CASSHTRAGGYEQYF	TRBV3-1/TRBV3-2	NA	TRBD1	TRBJ2-7
TGTGCCAGCAGAGGACAGGGGATGGGCACTGAAGCTTTCTTT	CASRGQGMGTEAFF	TRBV7-2	NA	TRBD1	TRBJ1-1
TGTGCCAGCAGCTTAAGTTCCGTATATTCGACATATGGCTACACCTTC	CASSLSSVYSTYGYTF	TRBV7-2	NA	NA	TRBJ1-2
TGTGCCAGCAGCCAAGACTTAGCGGGGGGGGACCGTTTGGATACGCAGTATTTT	CASSQDLAGGDRLDTQYF	TRBV4-2	NA	TRBD2	TRBJ2-3
TGTGCCAGCACCAAGACAGGGGGCGGCTCCTACGAGCAGTACTTC	CASTKTGGGSYEQYF	TRBV2	few	TRBD1	TRBJ2-7
TGCAGTGCTAGAAGCGGGGTTGAGCAGTTCTTC	CSARSGVEQFF	TRBV20-1	once	TRBD2	TRBJ2-1
TGTGCCAGCAGCTTGGCGGCGCTAGCGGGAGTAGGCGAGCAGTTCTTC	CASSLAALAGVGEQFF	TRBV5-4	NA	TRBD2	TRBJ2-1
TGTGCCAGCAGTTTCGGGGGACGGACTGAAGCTTTCTTT	CASSFGGRTEAFF	TRBV28	NA	NA	TRBJ1-1
TGTGCCAGCGGTGAGACCCAAGGGGTTACAGATACGCAGTATTTT	CASGETQGVTDTQYF	TRBV6-1	NA	NA	TRBJ2-3
TGTGCTAGTGGTTTGATCACCGGGACAGGGGTTAATGAGCAGTTCTTC	CASGLITGTGVNEQFF	TRBV12-5	NA	TRBD1	TRBJ2-1
TGTGCCATCAGTGAGCGGTGGACAGGTCCAAACACTGAAGCTTTCTTT	CAISERWTGPNTEAFF	TRBV10-3	few	TRBD1	TRBJ1-1
TGTGCCAGCAGTCTAGCCTGGGGCCAGCCCCAGCATTTT	CASSLAWGQPQHF	TRBV12-3/TRBV12-4	NA	NA	TRBJ1-5
TGTGCCAGCAGCTTAGCGCGGTTAGCCCCCGGCCACGGCTACACCTTC	CASSLARLAPGHGYTF	TRBV7-2	NA	NA	TRBJ1-2
TGTGCCAGCAGGCCGTCGACAGGGTCCTACGAGCAGTACTTC	CASRPSTGSYEQYF	TRBV6-6	NA	TRBD1	TRBJ2-7
TGTGCCAGCAGCAATCCGGGACAGGGAAAAGCTTTCTTT	CASSNPGQGKAFF	TRBV2	NA	TRBD1	TRBJ1-1
TGTGCCAGCAGACCCTCGGGAAGCTCCTATAATTCACCCCTCCACTTT	CASRPSGSSYNSPLHF	TRBV28	NA	NA	TRBJ1-6
TGTGCCAGCAGCCCCCGCTCTGGGGCCAACGTCCTGACTTTC	CASSPRSGANVLTF	TRBV7-2	NA	NA	TRBJ2-6
TGTGCCACCAGCCCTAATCCCCGAGCGGGGGGGTTAACAGATACGCAGTATTTT	CATSPNPRAGGLTDTQYF	TRBV24-1	NA	TRBD2	TRBJ2-3
TGTGCCAGCAGTTTAAGCCTCGGGAGTAACCTCCACGAGCAGTACTTC	CASSLSLGSNLHEQYF	TRBV27	NA	NA	TRBJ2-7
TGTGCCAGCAGCGGTCAGACAGGCCTAGACAATGAGCAGTTCTTC	CASSGQTGLDNEQFF	TRBV9	NA	NA	TRBJ2-1
TGTGCCAGCAGCGCCGTAGCGGGAGAGCGCAATGAGCAGTTCTTC	CASSAVAGERNEQFF	TRBV7-3	NA	TRBD2	TRBJ2-1
TGTGCCAGAGGAGAAACTAGCACAGATACGCAGTATTTT	CARGETSTDTQYF	TRBV10-3	NA	NA	TRBJ2-3
TGTGCCAGCACCTGGGGGCTGGATGGCTACACCTTC	CASTWGLDGYTF	TRBV28	NA	NA	TRBJ1-2
TGTGCCAGCAGTTATCCGGCGGCAGGGGACGGCTACACCTTC	CASSYPAAGDGYTF	TRBV6-6	NA	NA	TRBJ1-2
TGTGCCAGCAGCTCTTCAGGGTTCTATGGCTACACCTTC	CASSSSGFYGYTF	TRBV5-5	once	NA	TRBJ1-2
TGTGCCAGTAGTATAGCGAACAGGGGAAACAATCAGCCCCAGCATTTT	CASSIANRGNNQPQHF	TRBV19	NA	TRBD1	TRBJ1-5
TGTGCCAGCAGCTTTTCCCGGACAGGGTCCTACGAGCAGTACTTC	CASSFSRTGSYEQYF	TRBV7-8	once	TRBD1	TRBJ2-7
TGCGCCAGCAGTGATAGGAGGGCAGCCCTTAATGAAAAACTGTTTTTT	CASSDRRAALNEKLFF	TRBV10-1	NA	NA	TRBJ1-4
TGTGCCAGCAGTTCCGAGGGACAGGGGGCGGGTGTGAGGGCTGAAGCTTTCTTT	CASSSEGQGAGVRAEAFF	TRBV7-2	few	TRBD1	TRBJ1-1
TGTGCCAGCAGCGCTGGGACAGGGCGGACCGGGGAGCTGTTTTTT	CASSAGTGRTGELFF	TRBV7-9	NA	TRBD1	TRBJ2-2
TGTGCCAGCAGCTTAAGCGGGCGGCAAACCTACGAGCAGTACTTC	CASSLSGRQTYEQYF	TRBV7-2	NA	NA	TRBJ2-7
TGTGCCAGCTCACCACTGGTAGCGCCGGGACTAGCGGGGGAAGAGACCCAGTACTTC	CASSPLVAPGLAGEETQYF	TRBV18	NA	TRBD2	TRBJ2-5
TGTGCCACCAGTAACCGATTACAGGGGGACTATGGCTACACCTTC	CATSNRLQGDYGYTF	TRBV19	NA	TRBD1	TRBJ1-2
TGTGCCAGCAGCGTCGGAGTACCCAAAAACATTCAGTACTTC	CASSVGVPKNIQYF	TRBV9	few	NA	TRBJ2-4
TGTGCCAGCAGTCGACCCGGGACAGGGGACGGGTCCCAGTACTTC	CASSRPGTGDGSQYF	TRBV28	NA	TRBD1	TRBJ2-5